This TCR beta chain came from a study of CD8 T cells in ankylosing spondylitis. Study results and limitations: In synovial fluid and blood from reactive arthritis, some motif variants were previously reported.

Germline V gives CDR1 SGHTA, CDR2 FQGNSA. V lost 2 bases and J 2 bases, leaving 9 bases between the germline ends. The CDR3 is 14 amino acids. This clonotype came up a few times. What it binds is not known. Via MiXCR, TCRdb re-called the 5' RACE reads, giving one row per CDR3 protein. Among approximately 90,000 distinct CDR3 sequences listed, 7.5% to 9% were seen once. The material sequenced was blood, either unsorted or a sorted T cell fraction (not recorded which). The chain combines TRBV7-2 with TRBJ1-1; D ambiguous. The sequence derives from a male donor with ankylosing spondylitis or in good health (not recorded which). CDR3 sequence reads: CASSLLAGNTEAFF. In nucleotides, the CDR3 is TGTGCCAGCAGCTTACTGGCGGGAAACACTGAAGCTTTCTTT.